This T cell receptor beta chain was retrieved from a study of response to subunit inactivated influenza vaccine. Study findings and constraints: A suggestion made by the authors is that each seasonal influenza vaccination recruits few new T cells.

Using its own MiXCR run on the RT-PCR reads, TCRdb lists one record per CDR3 protein. The sample comprises 750,000 to 850,000 distinct CDR3 sequences, roughly 18% of which are singletons, and roughly a tenth rests with the top ten. On this clonotype itself: The target antigen is unknown.

The receptor comes from a man aged 45 to 65 who received an inactivated influenza vaccine. This material consisted of PBMCs from blood, taken more than 4 days after vaccination.

The CDR3, as DNA: TGTGCCACCGGGACGGGGAACACTGAAGCTTTCTTT. This sequence encodes CATGTGNTEAFF. The chain has TRBV10-3 and TRBJ1-1; D is perhaps TRBD1 (5 bases). Trimming stripped 10 bases from V and 1 base from J, with 10 bases between. This CDR3 has 12 residues. The germline CDR1 and CDR2 sequences are ENHRY and SYGVKD.